This T cell receptor (beta chain) was profiled in a study of human T cells and chemical hapten exposure. General observations from the study: Donors, who had alopecia, may show an immune response that differs from healthy people's.

This sample's time point: patch test 2, 6 weeks after DPC sensitization. Described treatment: therapeutic diphenylcyclopropenone sensitization with weekly scalp DPC. This clonotype was seen only a few times. Antigen unknown. Library construction involved attaching unique molecular identifiers to individual cDNA molecules, which allowed quantitative, reproducible TCR counting. TCRdb re-analysed the RACE reads in MiXCR, keeping a single row per CDR3 protein. The data hold about 380,000 distinct CDR3 sequences, with under 6.5% observed a single time. This CDR3 region has 13 residues. Germline loops: CDR1 SGHTA, CDR2 FQGNSA. Trimming took off 5 bases at V and 4 bases at J, with 9 bases between the two ends.

The chain recombines TRBV7-2 with TRBJ1-3; D uncertain. The source is a woman under 30 with alopecia areata. Some clones in this sample may be carry-over from other donors' samples. The starting material was whole blood, obtained in connection with sensitization to the hapten diphenylcyclopropenone (DPC). CDR3 protein: CASSTDEGNTIYF. The DNA of the CDR3 is TGTGCCAGCAGCACGGACGAGGGAAACACCATATATTTT.